One and the same sample provided the 26 T cell receptor beta chains below, sequenced in a study of T cells in Graves' hyperthyroidism and ophthalmopathy. Amplification of TCR beta CDR3 regions was performed using RNA transcripts as template. The primer set for the first-round RT-PCR of the TCR CDR3 was HTBI. TCRdb passed the multiplex PCR reads through MiXCR, listing each CDR3 protein once. Of about 570,000 distinct CDR3 sequences listed, roughly 50% were seen once; the top ten hold 15% to 20%. The sequenced material came from peripheral blood or thyroid tissue (not recorded which). These receptor sequences come from an adult woman with Graves' disease, either hyperthyroidism or ophthalmopathy (not recorded which).

This chain links TRBV7-3 with TRBJ2-6; no clear D. The germline gives CDR1 SGHTA, CDR2 FQGTGA. This CDR3 comprises 16 residues. Trimming took off 5 bases at V and 0 bases at J, with 11 bases between the two ends. The CDR3 region has the DNA TGTGCCAGCAGCCGATCTTGGAGCTCTGGGGCCAACGTCCTGACTTTC. This sequence encodes CASSRSWSSGANVLTF.

This clonotype has a handful of counts. The chain couples TRBV28 to TRBJ1-2; D gene uncertain. Trimming removed 6 bases from V and 7 bases from J, with 15 bases in between. The CDR3 extends over 13 amino acids. CDR1 and CDR2 (germline): MDHEN, SYDVKM. The CDR3 nucleotides are TGTGCCAGCAGCCCGGTCCCCCGCCGTGGCTACACCTTC. Protein product: CASSPVPRRGYTF.

This clonotype was found many times. Its ends do not fully match the called genes, so a read error is possible. The chain joins TRBV5-1 to TRBJ2-6, with no clear D. The germline CDR1 and CDR2 sequences are SGHRS and YFSETQ. The CDR3 contains 15 residues. The CDR3 nucleotides read TGTGCCAGCAGCTTCGGAAATTCTGGGGCCAACGTCCTGACTTTC. Translation gives CASSFGNSGANVLTF. The complete variable domain, with remaining parts taken from reference TRBV5-1 and TRBJ2-6, reads KAGVTQTPRYLIKTRGQQVTLSCSPISGHRSVSWYQQTPGQGLQFLFEYFSETQRNKGNFPGRFSGRQFSNSRSEMNVSTLELGDSALYLCASSFGNSGANVLTFGAGSRLTVL.

V is TRBV29-1 and J is TRBJ1-1, with no clear D. Trimming removed 4 bases at V and 2 bases at J, with 11 bases between. The germline V gene encodes CDR1 SQVTM and CDR2 ANQGSEA. The CDR3 runs to 13 residues. The CDR3 loop reads CSVVDRLNTEAFF. CDR3 nucleotides: TGCAGCGTTGTAGACCGCCTTAACACTGAAGCTTTCTTT.

This chain connects TRBV10-3 to TRBJ1-1; a possible D gene is TRBD1 (5 bases). V gave up 4 bases and J gave up 5 bases, with 14 bases separating them. The CDR3 loop spans 14 amino acids. Germline CDR1 ENHRY, CDR2 SYGVKD. The CDR3 loop reads CAISASQGQTEAFF. The CDR3 nucleotides are TGTGCCATCAGTGCTAGCCAGGGCCAGACTGAAGCTTTCTTT.

The table lists this clonotype with many counts. The gene calls are TRBV7-2 and TRBJ2-7; D might be TRBD1 or TRBD2, each matching 5 bases. V was cut by 0 bases and J by 6 bases, with 15 bases left in between. The germline CDR1 and CDR2 sequences are SGHTA and FQGNSA. The CDR3 covers 15 residues. The CDR3 DNA reads as TGTGCCAGCAGCTTAGCACCCGGACCGGGACCCGAGCAGTACTTC. Its protein is CASSLAPGPGPEQYF.

The J gene is TRBJ2-7, the V gene TRBV9; 7 bases are shared with TRBD2. The germline V gene encodes CDR1 SGDLS and CDR2 YYNGEE. CDR3 length equals 16 residues. With V trimmed by 7 bases and J by 2 bases, 15 bases remained unmatched. CDR3 protein: CASSSGRAGLAYEQYF. The CDR3 nucleotides read TGTGCCAGCTCGTCGGGGCGAGCGGGACTTGCCTACGAGCAGTACTTC.

This clonotype was detected many times. This may be a read error: a much more frequent sequence differs by one nucleotide. The rearrangement uses TRBV9 and TRBJ1-2; D remains ambiguous. Germline V CDR1 and CDR2: SGDLS, YYNGEE. The CDR3 is made up of 19 amino acids. The V gene lost 0 bases and the J gene lost 5 bases, with 26 bases spanning the gap. Here the CDR3 DNA reads TGTGCCAGCAGCGTAGAAGGTGTTGCCGGAGACCCGCGCTTGTATGGCTACACCTTC. Amino acid sequence: CASSVEGVAGDPRLYGYTF. Full variable domain (rest looked up from reference TRBV9 and TRBJ1-2): DSGVTQTPKHLITATGQRVTLRCSPRSGDLSVYWYQQSLDQGLQFLIQYYNGEERAKGNILERFSAQQFPDLHSELNLSSLELGDSALYFCASSVEGVAGDPRLYGYTFGSGTRLTVV.

As regards this clonotype: The junction shows a germline mismatch at one end, possibly a read error. V is TRBV9 and J is TRBJ1-4; tentative D call: TRBD1 (5 bases). This CDR3 is built from 13 residues. Germline values: CDR1 SGDLS, CDR2 YYNGEE. The CDR3 reads CASSVGGGEKLLF. The CDR3 region has the DNA TGTGCCAGCAGCGTTGGGGGAGGTGAAAAACTGCTTTTT.

This clonotype was observed at least ten times. The chain is built from TRBV6-1 and TRBJ1-6, with unresolved D. This CDR3 has 15 residues. V dropped 4 bases and J dropped 7 bases, with 14 bases sitting between them. CDR1 and CDR2 from the germline V gene are MNHNS and SASEGT. For the CDR3, the DNA is TGTGCCAGCAGTGCCCGCCGGGCGACAAATTCACCCCTCCACTTT. Translated: CASSARRATNSPLHF.

The table lists this clonotype with many counts. CDR3 loop: CSVAIGTIYEQYF. The CDR3 coding sequence is TGCAGCGTTGCGATAGGAACGATCTACGAGCAGTACTTC. The chain uses TRBV29-1 and TRBJ2-7; D is ambiguous. The CDR3 contains 13 residues. V was pared by 4 bases and J by 3 bases, with 13 bases between. Germline CDR1 is SQVTM and CDR2 is ANQGSEA.

The chain has TRBV7-9 and TRBJ1-3; the match to TRBD1 covers 8 bases. With V trimmed by 4 bases and J by 3 bases, 2 bases remained unmatched. This CDR3 spans 14 amino acids. Germline values: CDR1 SEHNR, CDR2 FQNEAQ (reference sequence). DNA for the CDR3: TGTGCCAGCAGCTACGGGACAGGTGGAAACACCATATATTTT. Translated: CASSYGTGGNTIYF. The full variable domain, with the rest looked up from reference TRBV7-9 and TRBJ1-3, is DTGVSQNPRHKITKRGQNVTFRCDPISEHNRLYWYRQTLGQGPEFLTYFQNEAQLEKSRLLSDRFSAERPKGSFSTLEIQRTEQGDSAMYLCASSYGTGGNTIYFGEGSWLTVV.

The chain uses TRBV29-1 and TRBJ1-6; TRBD1 might be the D (6 bases). CDR3 size: 13 residues. V was pared by 4 bases and J by 9 bases, with 13 bases between. Germline lookup yields CDR1 SQVTM and CDR2 ANQGSEA. The CDR3 sequence: CSVVLRGISPLHF. CDR3 sequence (DNA): TGCAGCGTTGTCCTTAGGGGGATTTCACCCCTCCACTTT.

This clonotype was picked up many times. The chain combines TRBV20-1 with TRBJ2-5; D is unclear. Trimming stripped 5 bases from V and 7 bases from J, with 23 bases between. The CDR3 length is 15 residues. CDR1 is DFQATT and CDR2 is SNEGSKA in the germline V gene (reference sequence). CDR3 in amino acids: CSAAAVAVVGGTQYF. In DNA, the CDR3 is TGCAGTGCTGCGGCAGTGGCGGTGGTGGGCGGGACCCAGTACTTC.

In this sample, this clonotype turned up once. Since no conserved phenylalanine or tryptophan closes the CDR3, a read error is the likely cause. The DNA is left out, because the CDR3 cannot be placed on it with certainty; the CDR3 is given as TCRdb lists it. This chain uses TRBV9 with TRBJ1-1; TRBD1 is the table's D call, not checked against the DNA. Germline V gene data show CDR1 as SGDLS and CDR2 as YYNGEE. The length of the CDR3 is 8 amino acids, counting both ends. CDR3 region: CASSPFRA.

This clonotype was seen more than once but under ten times. The chain is built from TRBV6-5 and TRBJ1-5; D might be TRBD1 (5 bases). Trimming pared 11 bases from V and 8 bases from J, leaving 19 bases between. This CDR3 spans 13 amino acids. Germline CDR1 is MNHEY and CDR2 is SVGAGI. The CDR3 region is CAASLGPGEPQHF. The CDR3 nucleotides read TGTGCCGCCTCCTTGGGGCCCGGGGAGCCCCAGCATTTT.

This clonotype was found many times. The V call is TRBV28, the J call TRBJ2-7; D call uncertain. The CDR3 spans 14 residues. Trimming cost V 6 bases and J 3 bases, with 15 bases left between them. Germline V gene data show CDR1 as MDHEN and CDR2 as SYDVKM. The CDR3 region is CASRSPGRNYEQYF. CDR3 nucleotides: TGTGCCAGCAGATCACCAGGACGGAACTACGAGCAGTACTTC.

CDR3 bases: TGTGCCAGCAGTGAAGGACTATTCCAAGAGACCCAGTACTTC. Protein: CASSEGLFQETQYF. The chain couples TRBV6-1 to TRBJ2-5, with D perhaps matching TRBD2 (5 bases). Trimming took 1 base from V and 1 from J, leaving 7 bases between them. Germline V gene sequence: CDR1 MNHNS, CDR2 SASEGT. This CDR3 is 14 amino acids long.

The gene calls are TRBV7-2 and TRBJ1-2; TRBD1 aligns across 9 bases. After removal of 5 bases from V and 7 bases from J, the junction contained 17 bases not matched to a gene. Germline lookup yields CDR1 SGHTA and CDR2 FQGNSA. This CDR3 contains 17 residues. This CDR3 reads CASSRGTGWEYEGGYTF. The CDR3 DNA is TGTGCCAGCAGCCGAGGGACAGGGTGGGAATACGAGGGTGGCTACACCTTC.

This clonotype was detected a few times. The genes are TRBV20-1 and TRBJ1-5; D uncertain. From germline, CDR1 is DFQATT and CDR2 SNEGSKA (reference sequence). The CDR3 is 14 amino acids. Trimming cost V 0 bases and J 5 bases, with 11 bases left between them. CDR3 DNA sequence: TGCAGTGCTAGAGATCCGGCCGTAGATCAGCCCCAGCATTTT. This gives the protein CSARDPAVDQPQHF.

The chain couples TRBV2 to TRBJ1-2, with unresolved D. The CDR3 spans 9 residues. Germline V gene sequence: CDR1 SNHLY, CDR2 FYNNEI. V lost 3 bases and J 10 bases, leaving 3 bases between the germline ends. CDR3 coding DNA: TGTGCCAGCAGTGAGGTCTACACCTTC. Protein: CASSEVYTF.

The J gene is TRBJ2-3, the V gene TRBV7-2; 9 bases agree with TRBD2. From germline, CDR1 is SGHTA and CDR2 FQGNSA. This CDR3 is built from 16 residues. V was pared by 2 bases and J by 7 bases, with 10 bases of the junction left unmatched. The CDR3 region has the DNA TGTGCCAGCAGCTTATCTCCAGCGGGAGGACTTAATACGCAGTATTTT. Protein product: CASSLSPAGGLNTQYF.

The chain links TRBV29-1 to TRBJ1-5, with D possibly TRBD1 on 6 matching bases. Trimming pared 7 bases from V and 6 bases from J, leaving 19 bases between. CDR3 length: 14 amino acids. Germline loops: CDR1 SQVTM, CDR2 ANQGSEA. CDR3 amino acids: CSATGGGGSQPQHF. The CDR3 DNA reads TGCAGCGCTACAGGAGGGGGGGGAAGTCAGCCCCAGCATTTT.

This clonotype showed up just a few times. The chain links TRBV5-1 to TRBJ2-7; 9 nucleotides line up with TRBD1. V lost 5 bases, J lost 5 bases, and 5 bases stayed unmatched. This CDR3 spans 13 amino acids. CDR1 is SGHRS, CDR2 YFSETQ, per germline. CDR3 sequence (DNA): TGCGCCAGCAGATGGGACAGGGACCACGAGCAGTACTTC. Translation gives CASRWDRDHEQYF. The full variable domain, its missing parts supplied by reference TRBV5-1 and TRBJ2-7, is KAGVTQTPRYLIKTRGQQVTLSCSPISGHRSVSWYQQTPGQGLQFLFEYFSETQRNKGNFPGRFSGRQFSNSRSEMNVSTLELGDSALYLCASRWDRDHEQYFGPGTRLTVT.

In this sample, this clonotype turned up many times. This chain joins TRBV7-3 and TRBJ1-1; the D is unclear. The germline V and J ends were trimmed by 11 bases and 0 bases, with 13 bases remaining between them. CDR1 is SGHTA and CDR2 is FQGTGA in the germline V gene. The CDR3 consists of 13 residues. The CDR3 region is CAGRTWVNTEAFF. The DNA for the CDR3 is TGTGCCGGTCGGACTTGGGTGAACACTGAAGCTTTCTTT. Drawing the rest from reference TRBV7-3 and TRBJ1-1, the complete variable domain is GAGVSQTPSNKVTEKGKYVELRCDPISGHTALYWYRQSLGQGPEFLIYFQGTGAADDSGLPNDRFFAVRPEGSVSTLKIQRTERGDSAVYLCAGRTWVNTEAFFGQGTRLTVV.

The genes are TRBV2 and TRBJ1-2; D remains ambiguous. The CDR3 has 15 residues. Trimming removed 4 bases at V and 8 bases at J, with 20 bases between. The V gene's germline CDR1 is SNHLY and CDR2 FYNNEI. Here the CDR3 DNA reads TGTGCCAGCAGTGTGACTAGCGGGGTCCGGGGAGGCTACACCTTC. Translated, it gives CASSVTSGVRGGYTF.